This T cell receptor beta chain was sequenced during a study of OX40 agonist ivuxolimab in advanced cancers. As for the study in general: It was ivuxolimab, an agonistic anti-OX40 (CD134) antibody, that patients were treated with. Patients in dose escalation had liver, melanoma, kidney or head and neck cancers. Cohort: approximately 79% men, mean age 60, aged about 20 to 80.

This CDR3 region has 15 residues. V gave up 0 bases and J gave up 7 bases, with 15 bases separating them. CDR1 LNHDA and CDR2 SQIVND come from the germline V gene (reference sequence). Clones were read by immunoSEQ multiplex PCR, and TCRdb kept only the in-frame ones, dropping some. The sample lists 40,000 to 55,000 clones, 86% occurring once. This receptor was taken from an adult with an advanced solid tumor such as melanoma, head and neck, liver or kidney cancer. The specimen comprised CD4+ or CD8+ T cells sorted from blood, sampled in a trial of the OX40 agonist ivuxolimab. The rearrangement joins TRBV19 to TRBJ1-2; TRBD1 might be the D (5 bases). Here the CDR3 reads CASSIDGTFVVGYTF. Here the CDR3 DNA reads TGTGCCAGTAGTATAGACGGGACTTTTGTAGTTGGCTACACCTTC.